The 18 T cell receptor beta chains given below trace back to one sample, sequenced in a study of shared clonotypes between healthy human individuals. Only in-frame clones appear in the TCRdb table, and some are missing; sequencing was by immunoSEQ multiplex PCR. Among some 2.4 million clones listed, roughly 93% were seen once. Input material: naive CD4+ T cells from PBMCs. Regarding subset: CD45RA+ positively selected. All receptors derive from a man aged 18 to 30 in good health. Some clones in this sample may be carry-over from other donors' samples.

CDR3 amino acids: CASSPGERVTDTQYF. CDR3 nucleotide sequence: TGTGCCAGCAGCCCGGGTGAAAGGGTGACAGATACGCAGTATTTT. The V and J genes are TRBV7-9 and TRBJ2-3; D remains ambiguous. CDR1 SEHNR and CDR2 FQNEAQ come from the germline V gene (reference sequence). Trimming shortened V by 5 bases and J by 3 bases, and 15 bases separated the two germline ends. CDR3 size: 15 residues. The full variable domain, completed using reference TRBV7-9 and TRBJ2-3, is DTGVSQNPRHKITKRGQNVTFRCDPISEHNRLYWYRQTLGQGPEFLTYFQNEAQLEKSRLLSDRFSAERPKGSFSTLEIQRTEQGDSAMYLCASSPGERVTDTQYFGPGTRLTVL.

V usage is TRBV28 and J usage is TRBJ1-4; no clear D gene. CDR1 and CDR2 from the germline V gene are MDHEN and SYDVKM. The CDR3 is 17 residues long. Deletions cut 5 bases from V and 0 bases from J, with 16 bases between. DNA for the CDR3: TGTGCCAGCAGTCCGATGCGAGGGATAGCAACTAATGAAAAACTGTTTTTT. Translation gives CASSPMRGIATNEKLFF.

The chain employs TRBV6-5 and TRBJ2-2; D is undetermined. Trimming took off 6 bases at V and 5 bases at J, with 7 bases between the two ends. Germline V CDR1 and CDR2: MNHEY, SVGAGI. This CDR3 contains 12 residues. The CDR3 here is CASRSPTGELFF. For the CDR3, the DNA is TGTGCCAGCAGGAGCCCGACCGGGGAGCTGTTTTTT.

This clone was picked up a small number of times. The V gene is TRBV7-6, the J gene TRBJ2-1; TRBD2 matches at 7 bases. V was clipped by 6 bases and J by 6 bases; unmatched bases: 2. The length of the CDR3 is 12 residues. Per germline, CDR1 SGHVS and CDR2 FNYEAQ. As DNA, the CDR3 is TGTGCCAGCAGTCCGGGGGGCAATGAGCAGTTCTTC. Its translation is CASSPGGNEQFF.

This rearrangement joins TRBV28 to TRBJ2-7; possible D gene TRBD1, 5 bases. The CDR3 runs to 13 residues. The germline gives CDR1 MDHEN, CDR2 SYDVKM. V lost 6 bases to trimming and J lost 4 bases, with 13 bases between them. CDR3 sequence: CASSRAGKYEQYF. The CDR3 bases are TGTGCCAGCAGCCGGGCAGGGAAATACGAGCAGTACTTC. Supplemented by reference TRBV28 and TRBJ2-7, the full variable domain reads DVKVTQSSRYLVKRTGEKVFLECVQDMDHENMFWYRQDPGLGLRLIYFSYDVKMKEKGDIPEGYSVSREKKERFSLILESASTNQTSMYLCASSRAGKYEQYFGPGTRLTVT.

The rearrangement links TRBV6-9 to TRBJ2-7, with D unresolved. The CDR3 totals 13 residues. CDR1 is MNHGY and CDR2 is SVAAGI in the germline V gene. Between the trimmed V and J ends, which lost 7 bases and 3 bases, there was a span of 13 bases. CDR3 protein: CASTNGRDYEQYF. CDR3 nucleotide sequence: TGTGCCAGCACCAACGGAAGAGACTACGAGCAGTACTTC.

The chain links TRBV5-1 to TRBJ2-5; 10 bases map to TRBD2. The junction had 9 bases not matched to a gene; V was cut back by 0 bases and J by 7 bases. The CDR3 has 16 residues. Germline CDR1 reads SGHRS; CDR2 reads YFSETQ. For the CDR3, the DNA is TGCGCCAGCAGCTTGGAAGCGGGAGGGCCGCTTTCGACCCAGTACTTC. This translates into CASSLEAGGPLSTQYF.

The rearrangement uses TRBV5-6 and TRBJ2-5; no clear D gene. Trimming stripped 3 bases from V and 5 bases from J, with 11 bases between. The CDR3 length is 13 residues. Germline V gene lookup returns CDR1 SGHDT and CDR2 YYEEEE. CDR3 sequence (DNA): TGTGCCAGCAGCTCCATCGGTCGGGAGACCCAGTACTTC. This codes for CASSSIGRETQYF.

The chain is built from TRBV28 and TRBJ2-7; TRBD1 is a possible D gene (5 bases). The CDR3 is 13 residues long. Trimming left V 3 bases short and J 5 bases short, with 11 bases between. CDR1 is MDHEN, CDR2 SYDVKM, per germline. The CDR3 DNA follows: TGTGCCAGCAGTTTTCCCAGGGTTAACGAGCAGTACTTC. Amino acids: CASSFPRVNEQYF. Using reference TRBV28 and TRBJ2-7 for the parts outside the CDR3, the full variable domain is DVKVTQSSRYLVKRTGEKVFLECVQDMDHENMFWYRQDPGLGLRLIYFSYDVKMKEKGDIPEGYSVSREKKERFSLILESASTNQTSMYLCASSFPRVNEQYFGPGTRLTVT.

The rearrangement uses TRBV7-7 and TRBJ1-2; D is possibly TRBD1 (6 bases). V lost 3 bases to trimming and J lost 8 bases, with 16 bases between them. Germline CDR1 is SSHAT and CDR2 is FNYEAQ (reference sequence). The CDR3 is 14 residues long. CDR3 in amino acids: CASSFRTGMWGYTF. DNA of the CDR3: TGTGCCAGCAGCTTTCGCACAGGGATGTGGGGCTACACCTTC.

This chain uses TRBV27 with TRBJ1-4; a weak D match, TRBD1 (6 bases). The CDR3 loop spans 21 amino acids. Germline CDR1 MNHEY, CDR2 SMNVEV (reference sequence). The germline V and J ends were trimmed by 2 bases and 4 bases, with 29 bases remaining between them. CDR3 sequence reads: CASSLRGGVRWGAGLNEKLFF. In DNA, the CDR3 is TGTGCCAGCAGTTTAAGAGGGGGGGTCCGGTGGGGGGCAGGCCTTAATGAAAAACTGTTTTTT.

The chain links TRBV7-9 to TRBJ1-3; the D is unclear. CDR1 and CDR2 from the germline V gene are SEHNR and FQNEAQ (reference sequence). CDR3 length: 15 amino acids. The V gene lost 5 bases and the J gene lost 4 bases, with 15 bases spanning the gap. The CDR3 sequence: CASSPTDSRGNTIYF. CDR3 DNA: TGTGCCAGCAGCCCAACCGATTCCCGGGGAAACACCATATATTTT. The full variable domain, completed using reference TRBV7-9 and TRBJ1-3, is DTGVSQNPRHKITKRGQNVTFRCDPISEHNRLYWYRQTLGQGPEFLTYFQNEAQLEKSRLLSDRFSAERPKGSFSTLEIQRTEQGDSAMYLCASSPTDSRGNTIYFGEGSWLTVV.

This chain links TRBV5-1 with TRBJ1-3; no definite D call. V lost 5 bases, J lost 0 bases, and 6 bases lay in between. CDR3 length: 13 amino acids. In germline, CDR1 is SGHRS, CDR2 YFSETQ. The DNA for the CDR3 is TGCGCCAGCAGAGCAGGCTCTGGAAACACCATATATTTT. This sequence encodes CASRAGSGNTIYF.

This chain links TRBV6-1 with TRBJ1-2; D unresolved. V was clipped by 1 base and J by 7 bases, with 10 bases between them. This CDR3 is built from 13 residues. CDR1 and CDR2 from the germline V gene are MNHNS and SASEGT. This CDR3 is CASSEDGPLGYTF. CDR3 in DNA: TGTGCCAGCAGTGAAGATGGGCCGCTTGGCTACACCTTC.

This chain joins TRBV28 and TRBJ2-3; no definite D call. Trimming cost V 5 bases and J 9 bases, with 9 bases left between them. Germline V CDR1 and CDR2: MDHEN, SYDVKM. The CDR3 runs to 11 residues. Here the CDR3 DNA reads TGTGCCAGCAGTCCCTCGTCGACGCAGTATTTT. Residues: CASSPSSTQYF. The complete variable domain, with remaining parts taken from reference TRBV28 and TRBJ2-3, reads DVKVTQSSRYLVKRTGEKVFLECVQDMDHENMFWYRQDPGLGLRLIYFSYDVKMKEKGDIPEGYSVSREKKERFSLILESASTNQTSMYLCASSPSSTQYFGPGTRLTVL.

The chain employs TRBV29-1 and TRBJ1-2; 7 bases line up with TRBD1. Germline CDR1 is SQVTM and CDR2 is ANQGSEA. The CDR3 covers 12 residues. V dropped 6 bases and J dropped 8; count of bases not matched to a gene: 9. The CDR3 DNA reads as TGCAGCGTCACAGACAGGGTAGGCGGCTACACCTTC. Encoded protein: CSVTDRVGGYTF.

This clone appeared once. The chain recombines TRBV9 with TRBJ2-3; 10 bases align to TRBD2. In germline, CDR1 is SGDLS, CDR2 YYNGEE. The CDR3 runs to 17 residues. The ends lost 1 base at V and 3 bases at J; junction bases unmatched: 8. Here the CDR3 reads CASSVTSGTGGTDTQYF. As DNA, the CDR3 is TGTGCCAGCAGCGTAACTAGCGGGACCGGCGGGACAGATACGCAGTATTTT.

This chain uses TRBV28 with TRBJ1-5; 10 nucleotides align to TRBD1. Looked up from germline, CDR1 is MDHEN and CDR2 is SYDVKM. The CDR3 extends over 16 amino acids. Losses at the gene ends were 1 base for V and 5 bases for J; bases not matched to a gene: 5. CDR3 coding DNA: TGTGCCAGCAGTTTATATGGCGGGACAGGGGATCAGCCCCAGCATTTT. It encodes CASSLYGGTGDQPQHF. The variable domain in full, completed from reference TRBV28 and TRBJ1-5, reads DVKVTQSSRYLVKRTGEKVFLECVQDMDHENMFWYRQDPGLGLRLIYFSYDVKMKEKGDIPEGYSVSREKKERFSLILESASTNQTSMYLCASSLYGGTGDQPQHFGDGTRLSIL.